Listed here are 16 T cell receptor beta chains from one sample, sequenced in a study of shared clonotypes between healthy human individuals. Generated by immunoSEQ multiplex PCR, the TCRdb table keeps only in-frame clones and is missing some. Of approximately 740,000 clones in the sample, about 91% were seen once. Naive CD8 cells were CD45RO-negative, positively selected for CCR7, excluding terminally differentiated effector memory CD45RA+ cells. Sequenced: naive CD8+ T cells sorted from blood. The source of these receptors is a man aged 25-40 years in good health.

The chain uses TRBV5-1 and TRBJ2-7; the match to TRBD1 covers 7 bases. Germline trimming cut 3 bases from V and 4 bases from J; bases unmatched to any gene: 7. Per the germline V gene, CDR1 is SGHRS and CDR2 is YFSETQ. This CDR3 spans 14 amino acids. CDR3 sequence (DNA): TGCGCCAGCAGCTGGGGACAGAGAATGTACGAGCAGTACTTC. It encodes CASSWGQRMYEQYF. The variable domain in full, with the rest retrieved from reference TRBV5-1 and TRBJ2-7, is KAGVTQTPRYLIKTRGQQVTLSCSPISGHRSVSWYQQTPGQGLQFLFEYFSETQRNKGNFPGRFSGRQFSNSRSEMNVSTLELGDSALYLCASSWGQRMYEQYFGPGTRLTVT.

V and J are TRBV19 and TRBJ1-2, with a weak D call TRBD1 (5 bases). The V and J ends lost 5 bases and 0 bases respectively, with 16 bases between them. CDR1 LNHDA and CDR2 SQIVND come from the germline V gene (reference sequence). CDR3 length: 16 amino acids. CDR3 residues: CASSGAQGLSNYGYTF. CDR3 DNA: TGTGCCAGTAGTGGGGCGCAGGGTTTGTCTAACTATGGCTACACCTTC.

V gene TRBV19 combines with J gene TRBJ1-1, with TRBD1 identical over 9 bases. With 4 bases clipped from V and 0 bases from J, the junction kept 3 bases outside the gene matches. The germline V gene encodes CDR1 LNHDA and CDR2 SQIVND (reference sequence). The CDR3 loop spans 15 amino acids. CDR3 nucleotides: TGTGCCAGTAGTAGTAGACAGGGGGTGAACACTGAAGCTTTCTTT. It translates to CASSSRQGVNTEAFF.

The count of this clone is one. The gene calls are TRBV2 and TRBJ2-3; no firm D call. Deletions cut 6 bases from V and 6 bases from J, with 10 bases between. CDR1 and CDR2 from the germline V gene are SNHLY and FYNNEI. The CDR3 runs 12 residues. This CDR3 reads CASRALVDTQYF. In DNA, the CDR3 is TGTGCCAGCAGAGCCTTAGTGGATACGCAGTATTTT.

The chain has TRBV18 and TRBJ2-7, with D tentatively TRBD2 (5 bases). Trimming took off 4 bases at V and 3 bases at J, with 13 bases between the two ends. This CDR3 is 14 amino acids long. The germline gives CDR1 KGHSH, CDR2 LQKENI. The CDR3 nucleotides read TGTGCCAGCTCACGGTCCGGGGATCGCTACGAGCAGTACTTC. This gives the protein CASSRSGDRYEQYF.

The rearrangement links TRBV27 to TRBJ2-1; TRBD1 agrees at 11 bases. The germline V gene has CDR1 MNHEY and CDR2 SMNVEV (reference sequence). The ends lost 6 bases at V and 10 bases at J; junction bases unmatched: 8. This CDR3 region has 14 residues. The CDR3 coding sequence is TGTGCCAGCAGCTGGGGGACAGGGGGTAGCGAGCAGTTCTTC. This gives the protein CASSWGTGGSEQFF.

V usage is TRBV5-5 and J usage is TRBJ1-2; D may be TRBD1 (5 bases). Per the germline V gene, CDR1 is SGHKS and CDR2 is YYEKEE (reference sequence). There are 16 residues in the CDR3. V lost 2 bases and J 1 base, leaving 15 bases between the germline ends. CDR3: CASSFSEGTYNYGYTF. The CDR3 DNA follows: TGTGCCAGCAGCTTTTCGGAGGGGACCTATAACTATGGCTACACCTTC.

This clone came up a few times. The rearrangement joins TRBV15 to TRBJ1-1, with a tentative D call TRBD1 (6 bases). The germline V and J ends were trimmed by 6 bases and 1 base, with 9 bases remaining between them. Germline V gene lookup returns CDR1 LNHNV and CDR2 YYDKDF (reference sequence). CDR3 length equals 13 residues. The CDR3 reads CATRGAWNTEAFF. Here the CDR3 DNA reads TGTGCCACCAGGGGGGCCTGGAACACTGAAGCTTTCTTT.

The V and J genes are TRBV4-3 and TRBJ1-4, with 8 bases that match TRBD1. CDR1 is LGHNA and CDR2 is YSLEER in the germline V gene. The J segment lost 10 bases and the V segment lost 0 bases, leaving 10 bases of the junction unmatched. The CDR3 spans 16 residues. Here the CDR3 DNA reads TGCGCCAGCAGCCAAGATAGGACAGGGTGGGGCCTAAAACTGTTTTTT. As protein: CASSQDRTGWGLKLFF.

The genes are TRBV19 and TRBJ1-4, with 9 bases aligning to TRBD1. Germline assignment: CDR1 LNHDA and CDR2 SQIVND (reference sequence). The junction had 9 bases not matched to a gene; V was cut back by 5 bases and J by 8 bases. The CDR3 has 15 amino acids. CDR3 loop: CASSPGDRENEKLFF. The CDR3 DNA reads TGTGCCAGTAGTCCTGGGGACAGGGAAAACGAAAAACTGTTTTTT.

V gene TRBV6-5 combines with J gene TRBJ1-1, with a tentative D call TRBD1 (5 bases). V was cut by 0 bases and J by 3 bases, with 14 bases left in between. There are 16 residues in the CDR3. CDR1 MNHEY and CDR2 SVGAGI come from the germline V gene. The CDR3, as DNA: TGTGCCAGCAGTTACTCTGCATGGGGGAGTGACACTGAAGCTTTCTTT. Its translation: CASSYSAWGSDTEAFF.

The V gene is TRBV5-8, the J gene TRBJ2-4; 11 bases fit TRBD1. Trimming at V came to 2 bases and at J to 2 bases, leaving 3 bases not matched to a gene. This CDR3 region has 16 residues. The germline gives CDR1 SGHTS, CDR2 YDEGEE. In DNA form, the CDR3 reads TGTGCCAGCAGCTTTCGGGACAGGGGGACCAAAAACATTCAGTACTTC. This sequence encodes CASSFRDRGTKNIQYF.

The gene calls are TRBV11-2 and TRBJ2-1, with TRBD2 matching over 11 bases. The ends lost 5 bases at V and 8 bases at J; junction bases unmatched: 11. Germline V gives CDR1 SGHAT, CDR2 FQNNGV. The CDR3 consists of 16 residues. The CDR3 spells CASSPPAASGRYEQFF. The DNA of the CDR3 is TGTGCCAGCAGCCCCCCTGCCGCTAGCGGGAGGTATGAGCAGTTCTTC.

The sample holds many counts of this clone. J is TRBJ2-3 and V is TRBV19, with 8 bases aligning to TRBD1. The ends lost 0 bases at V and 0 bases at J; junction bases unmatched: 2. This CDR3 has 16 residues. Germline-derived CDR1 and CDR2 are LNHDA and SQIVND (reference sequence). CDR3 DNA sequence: TGTGCCAGTAGTATAGATTGGGACAGGAGCACAGATACGCAGTATTTT. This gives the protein CASSIDWDRSTDTQYF.

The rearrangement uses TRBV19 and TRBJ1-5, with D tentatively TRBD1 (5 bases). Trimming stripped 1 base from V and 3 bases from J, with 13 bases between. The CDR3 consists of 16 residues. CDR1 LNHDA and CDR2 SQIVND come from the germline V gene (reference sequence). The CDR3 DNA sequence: TGTGCCAGTAGTATAGCCGGGGCCACGTTCAATCAGCCCCAGCATTTT. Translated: CASSIAGATFNQPQHF. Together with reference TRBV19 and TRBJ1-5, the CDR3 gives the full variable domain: DGGITQSPKYLFRKEGQNVTLSCEQNLNHDAMYWYRQDPGQGLRLIYYSQIVNDFQKGDIAEGYSVSREKKESFPLTVTSAQKNPTAFYLCASSIAGATFNQPQHFGDGTRLSIL.

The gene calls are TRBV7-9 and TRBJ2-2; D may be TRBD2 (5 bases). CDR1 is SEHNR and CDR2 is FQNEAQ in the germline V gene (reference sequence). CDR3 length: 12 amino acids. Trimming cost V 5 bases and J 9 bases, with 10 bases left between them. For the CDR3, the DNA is TGTGCCAGCAGCCCTAGCTTACGGGAGCTGTTTTTT. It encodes CASSPSLRELFF.